This T cell receptor beta chain was sequenced in a study of early T cells in non-severe SARS-CoV-2 infection. On the study more broadly: From unsorted whole blood, bulk RNA was sequenced, and the chains remained unpaired. Study findings and constraints: The matching step, a VDJdb search, favored anti-spike CD8 responses and missed private and CD4 specificities.

Tagging with unique molecular identifiers was applied to individual cDNA molecules. One entry per CDR3 protein results from TCRdb running MiXCR on the 5' RACE reads. The sample gives 30,000 to 40,000 distinct CDR3 sequences, more than 5% of which show up once; over 12% is in the top ten. Concerning this clonotype itself: No antigen is known for it.

The CDR3 sequence is 15 residues long. The germline V gene has CDR1 LNHDA and CDR2 SQIVND (reference sequence). V shed 1 base and J shed 11 bases, with 18 bases lying between them. The sample comprised whole blood. The chain uses TRBV19 and TRBJ2-4, with D possibly matching TRBD1 (6 bases). The clonotype comes from an adult who was a healthcare worker with PCR-confirmed SARS-CoV-2 infection or an uninfected control (not recorded which). The CDR3 loop is CASSIVGATLGFQYF. The CDR3 DNA reads TGTGCCAGTAGTATAGTGGGGGCGACGCTCGGCTTTCAGTACTTC.